This T cell receptor beta chain was profiled in a study of siplizumab effects on memory and regulatory T cells. General study points: Naive or memory phenotype assignment was not possible for roughly 75-96% of proliferating CD4+ or CD8+ clones. Unstimulated naive T cells seemed to show more diversity than memory cells did, and they also seemed to be among the major contributors to the alloresponse. Just a small share of alloreactive clones was traced back to unstimulated subsets.

On this clone itself: The antigen is undetermined.

Produced via immunoSEQ multiplex PCR; TCRdb's table is partial and in-frame only. The data show around 97,000 clones, just under 95% seen once. The material sequenced was non-Treg CD4+ T cells sorted from blood. This sequence originates from a human donor in good health.

The CDR3 nucleotides are TGCGCCAGCGCCTTAACAGATACGCAGTATTTT. Residues: CASALTDTQYF. The chain joins TRBV5-1 to TRBJ2-3; D call uncertain. Deletions cut 7 bases from V and 3 bases from J, with 6 bases between. The CDR3 loop spans 11 amino acids. CDR1 is SGHRS, CDR2 YFSETQ, per germline. Looking up the rest from reference TRBV5-1 and TRBJ2-3 gives the full variable domain: KAGVTQTPRYLIKTRGQQVTLSCSPISGHRSVSWYQQTPGQGLQFLFEYFSETQRNKGNFPGRFSGRQFSNSRSEMNVSTLELGDSALYLCASALTDTQYFGPGTRLTVL.